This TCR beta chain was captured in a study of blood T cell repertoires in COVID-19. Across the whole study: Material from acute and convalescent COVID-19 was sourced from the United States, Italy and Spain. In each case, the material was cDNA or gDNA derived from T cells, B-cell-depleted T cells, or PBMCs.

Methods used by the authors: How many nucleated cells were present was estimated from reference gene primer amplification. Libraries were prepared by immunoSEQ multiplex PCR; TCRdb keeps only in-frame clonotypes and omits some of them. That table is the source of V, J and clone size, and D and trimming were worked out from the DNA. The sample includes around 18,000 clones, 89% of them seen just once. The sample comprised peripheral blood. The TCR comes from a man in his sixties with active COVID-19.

CDR3 DNA sequence: TGTGCCAGCAGTGCCCAGGGGGGAGAGACCCAGTACTTC. It encodes CASSAQGGETQYF. The chain has TRBV2 and TRBJ2-5; a weak D match, TRBD1 (7 bases). Trimming stripped 4 bases from V and 4 bases from J, with 10 bases between. Germline values: CDR1 SNHLY, CDR2 FYNNEI. This CDR3 region has 13 residues.